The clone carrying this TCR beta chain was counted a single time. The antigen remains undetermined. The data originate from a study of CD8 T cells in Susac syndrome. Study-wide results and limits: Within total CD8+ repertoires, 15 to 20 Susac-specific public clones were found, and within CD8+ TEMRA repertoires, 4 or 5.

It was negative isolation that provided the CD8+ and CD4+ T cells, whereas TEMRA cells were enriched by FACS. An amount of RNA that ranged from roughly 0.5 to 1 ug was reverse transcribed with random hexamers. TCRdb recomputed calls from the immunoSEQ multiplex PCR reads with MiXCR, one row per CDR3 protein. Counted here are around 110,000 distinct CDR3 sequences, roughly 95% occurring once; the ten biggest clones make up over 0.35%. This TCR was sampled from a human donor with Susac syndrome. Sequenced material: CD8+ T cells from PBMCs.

CDR3 nucleotide sequence: TGCAGTGCTAGCGAGGCTACCCACAATGAGCAGTTCTTC. It encodes CSASEATHNEQFF. The J gene is TRBJ2-1, the V gene TRBV20-1; unclear D gene. The CDR3 is made up of 13 amino acids. Trimming left V 3 bases short and J 5 bases short, with 11 bases between. Germline V gene data show CDR1 as DFQATT and CDR2 as SNEGSKA (reference sequence).